Presented here are 2 T cell receptor beta chains from one specimen sequenced in a study of blood T cell repertoires in COVID-19. Method: immunoSEQ multiplex PCR; TCRdb's copy keeps in-frame clones and lacks some. The sample lists about 180,000 clones, more than 70% occurring once. Material: peripheral blood. The receptor source for this set is a man aged 50 or older with active or convalescent COVID-19.

The rearrangement joins TRBV10-3 to TRBJ1-1; D ambiguous. The CDR3 sequence is 13 residues long. Germline lookup yields CDR1 ENHRY and CDR2 SYGVKD. V was shortened by 3 bases and J by 2 bases, with 7 bases between the two germline ends. The CDR3 loop is CAISDSRNTEAFF. CDR3 nucleotide sequence: TGTGCCATCAGTGACTCTAGAAACACTGAAGCTTTCTTT.

In its sample, this clone was seen once. Other nucleotide sequences from this sample produce the same CDR3. The CDR3 region is CASSLVQGTDTQYF. CDR3 DNA sequence: TGTGCCAGCAGCTTGGTACAGGGCACAGATACGCAGTATTTT. The rearrangement uses TRBV7-9 and TRBJ2-3; perhaps TRBD1 as D (5 bases). CDR3 length: 14 amino acids. Per germline, CDR1 SEHNR and CDR2 FQNEAQ (reference sequence). Trimming pared 3 bases from V and 1 base from J, leaving 8 bases between.